Listed here is a single T cell receptor beta chain. There is no known antigen for this receptor. Germline is not matched at one junction end, which may reflect a read error. Stable Graves' hyperthyroidism was defined as the absence of progression to ophthalmopathy over 18 months of follow-up. Hyperthyroidism patients were newly diagnosed, with disease duration under 2 months, and aged 18 to 65 years. Patients with uncontrolled infections, other autoimmune diseases, pregnancy or lactation were excluded. Diagnoses were based on clinical symptoms, serum thyroxine and TRAb, thyroid ultrasound and orbital computed tomography. Ficoll-Paque density gradient centrifugation was used to isolate PBMCs from approximately 10 ml of fresh peripheral blood. Total RNA was extracted using Trizol reagent, and RNA quality was assessed on an Agilent 2100 Bioanalyzer. This entry belongs to a study of T cells in Graves' hyperthyroidism and ophthalmopathy (dated by TCRdb to the late 2010s). Notes on the research overall: Peripheral blood samples were taken at initial diagnosis, before any treatment was given. The roughly 100 discovery patients were divided at random into training and test sets in a 7:3 ratio. After blood sampling, hyperthyroidism patients were treated with methimazole at a starting dose of 30 mg daily, and ophthalmopathy patients were treated with high-dose intravenous methylprednisolone. The paper describes TCR Vbeta CDR3 sequencing of around 140 peripheral blood samples, made up of under 50 ophthalmopathy patients, around 73 hyperthyroidism patients and roughly 17 progressor patients. To identify distinguishing TCR V-J signatures, a discovery cohort of roughly 100 patients was used, comprising fewer than 45 with Graves' ophthalmopathy and under 60 with stable Graves' hyperthyroidism. In six Graves' hyperthyroidism patients, the study also compared T-cell repertoires from thyroid tissue with T-cell repertoires from blood. Prospective prediction of ophthalmopathy was tested in an independent validation cohort of 18 to 20 hyperthyroidism patients and 17 patients who later progressed to ophthalmopathy.

Its CDR3 holds 15 amino acids, cysteine through phenylalanine. Of the read, only the CDR3 DNA is kept; its 45 bases are in frame from base 1. CDR1 and CDR2, per the germline V gene, are SGHRS and YFSETQ. Study-wide findings and limitations: Most expanded thyroid clonotypes (frequency above 0.001) were also detected in blood, a finding suggesting that blood repertoires may reflect thyroid immune responses. No statistical method was used to set the sample size in advance, and investigators knew the group allocation. Ophthalmopathy was separated from stable hyperthyroidism by a 13 V-J signature model, with around 88% sensitivity and about 84% specificity obtained in cross-validation and 80%/75% obtained in testing. In validation, progression to ophthalmopathy was predicted by the model with nearly 71% sensitivity and around 75% specificity, a median of around 6.5 months before onset.

The TCR beta CDR3 regions were amplified from the RNA transcripts. The TCR CDR3 was subjected to a first round of RT-PCR using the HTBI primer set and the Qiagen OneStep RT-PCR kit. A second multiplex PCR round built the libraries, followed by size selection and purification. Libraries were sequenced paired-end with 100 bp reads on an Illumina HiSeq2000. In the paper's pipeline: SOAPnuke was used to process the raw data, with reads discarded if the reads contained adapters or uncalled bases, had a mean Phred below 15, or lacked an exact constant-primer or identifier match. High-quality paired reads were merged using COPE v1.2.5, and each unique nucleotide sequence was defined as a clonotype. MiTCR v1.1 was used to align clonotypes to the IMGT TRBV, TRBD and TRBJ reference segments. Analysis was restricted to V-J combinations with a frequency above 0.0001, which covered roughly 99% of repertoires. A TCS score was defined as the ratio of F50 (clonal expansion) to E x V (chaos), with BLOSUM62-based TCRdist applied between CDR3 peptides within each V-J. Welch's t-statistics and random forest reduced roughly 530 V-J features to roughly 13, which were used in a naive Bayes classifier (R e1071). Thyroid-blood repertoire similarity was quantified with the Morisita-Horn index. TCRdb ran its own pipeline on the public reads, namely fastp trimming at Q25 and MiXCR clone calling, and kept in-frame beta chains. Each record represents a unique CDR3 protein, reported with the most common genes and DNA among its rows. The V and J calls come from TCRdb's annotation, not from the publication. In this sample the table shows 750,000 to 900,000 distinct CDR3 sequences, 35% to 40% of which occur a single time. The ten largest clones add up to more than 7% of the sample.

The specimen sequenced was blood. The TCR sequence derives from a man aged 18 to 29 with Graves' hyperthyroidism. The sequence links TRBV5-1 to TRBJ1-1, with a tentative D gene TRBD1 over 5 matching bases. The DNA is TGCGCCGGCAGCTTGGCCGGGGCAATGAACACTGAAGCTTTCTTT. This sequence encodes CAGSLAGAMNTEAFF.